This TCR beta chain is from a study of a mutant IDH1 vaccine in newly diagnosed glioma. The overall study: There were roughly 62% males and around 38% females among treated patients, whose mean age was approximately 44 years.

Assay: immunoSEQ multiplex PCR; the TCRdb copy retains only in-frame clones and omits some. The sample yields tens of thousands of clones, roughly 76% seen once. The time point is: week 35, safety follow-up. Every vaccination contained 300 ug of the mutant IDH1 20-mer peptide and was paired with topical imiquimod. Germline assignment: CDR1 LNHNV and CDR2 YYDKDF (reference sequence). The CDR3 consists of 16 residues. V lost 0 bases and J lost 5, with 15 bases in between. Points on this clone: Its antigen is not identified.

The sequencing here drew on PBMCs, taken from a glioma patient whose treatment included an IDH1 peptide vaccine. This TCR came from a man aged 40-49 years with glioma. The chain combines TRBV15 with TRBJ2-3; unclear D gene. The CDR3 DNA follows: TGTGCCACCAGCAGAGATACCCCCTCCCCGGGAGATACGCAGTATTTT. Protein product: CATSRDTPSPGDTQYF.